Shown below are 32 T cell receptor beta chains from a single sample sequenced in a study of blood T cells in healthy people across ages. Together with a sample-barcoded 5' primer, a J-beta primer mix was included in a second PCR lasting roughly 6 to 12 cycles. TCRdb analysed the 5' RACE reads with MiXCR anew, one entry per CDR3 protein. The sample consists of 600,000 to 800,000 distinct CDR3 sequences, roughly 21% of them appearing once. Sample: blood. The receptors originated from a man between 70 and 80 years old in good health.

This clonotype was seen only a few times. The chain recombines TRBV9 with TRBJ2-2; D perhaps matches TRBD1 (6 bases). V lost 2 bases, J lost 1 base, and 9 bases lay in between. Per the germline V gene, CDR1 is SGDLS and CDR2 is YYNGEE. The CDR3 has 15 amino acids. The CDR3 DNA is TGTGCCAGCAGCGTGCAGGGGAAGAACACCGGGGAGCTGTTTTTT. Protein product: CASSVQGKNTGELFF.

The V and J genes are TRBV2 and TRBJ2-5; a weak D match, TRBD2 (6 bases). Trimming shortened V by 6 bases and J by 5 bases, and 16 bases separated the two germline ends. The CDR3 is 14 amino acids. Germline V gene sequence: CDR1 SNHLY, CDR2 FYNNEI. The CDR3 DNA is TGTGCCAGCAGGCCCAGCTTCGGGAGTGAGACCCAGTACTTC. Amino acids: CASRPSFGSETQYF.

There are a few counts of this clonotype. The V and J genes are TRBV29-1 and TRBJ1-1; D is possibly TRBD1 (6 bases). V lost 6 bases to trimming and J lost 1 base, with 9 bases between them. There are 12 residues in the CDR3. Germline-derived CDR1 and CDR2 are SQVTM and ANQGSEA. The chain's CDR3 is CSVRTENTEAFF. The CDR3, as DNA: TGCAGCGTGAGGACAGAGAACACTGAAGCTTTCTTT.

The table lists this clonotype with a few counts. This chain uses TRBV28 with TRBJ1-5; D may be TRBD1 (5 bases). CDR1 and CDR2 (germline): MDHEN, SYDVKM. This CDR3 has 12 amino acids. Trimming took off 8 bases at V and 6 bases at J, with 11 bases between the two ends. The CDR3 region has the DNA TGTGCCAGCCTTTCGGGGACTCAGCCCCAGCATTTT. Amino acids: CASLSGTQPQHF.

This clonotype has only a few counts. V usage is TRBV28 and J usage is TRBJ1-2; no clear D gene. CDR1 is MDHEN and CDR2 is SYDVKM in the germline V gene. The CDR3 has 16 residues. With 2 bases removed from V and 8 bases from J, the gap between germline ends came to 21 bases. CDR3 loop: CASSLGGRYTPTGYTF. Written as DNA, the CDR3 is TGTGCCAGCAGTTTAGGAGGTCGCTATACACCCACGGGCTACACCTTC.

The chain recombines TRBV7-9 with TRBJ2-5; D ambiguous. This CDR3 contains 12 residues. In germline, CDR1 is SEHNR, CDR2 FQNEAQ (reference sequence). Trimming pared 8 bases from V and 4 bases from J, leaving 11 bases between. The DNA of the CDR3 is TGTGCCAGCGCGACGCAAGGAGAGACCCAGTACTTC. This encodes CASATQGETQYF.

This rearrangement joins TRBV29-1 to TRBJ2-7; 9 positions match TRBD1. The J segment lost 3 bases and the V segment lost 3 bases, leaving 12 bases of the junction unmatched. CDR3 length equals 16 residues. CDR1 and CDR2 (germline): SQVTM, ANQGSEA. The CDR3 region is CSVEFWGQGLNYEQYF. The CDR3 bases are TGCAGCGTTGAGTTTTGGGGACAGGGATTAAACTACGAGCAGTACTTC.

This clonotype occurred a few times. J is TRBJ2-1 and V is TRBV20-1; TRBD2 agrees at 8 bases. Matching the DNA end better, TRBJ2-5 makes the J call doubtful. Germline loops: CDR1 DFQATT, CDR2 SNEGSKA (reference sequence). The CDR3 totals 15 residues. CDR3 coding DNA: TGCAGTGCTAGAGAAAGTAGCGGGACGTTGGGGACCCAGTACTTC. The encoded protein is CSARESSGTLGTQYF.

The sample holds one count of this clonotype. CDR3 sequence: CASSQGGSRETQYF. CDR3 nucleotide sequence: TGTGCCAGCAGCCAAGGCGGGAGTCGGGAGACCCAGTACTTC. The V call is TRBV3-1, the J call TRBJ2-5, with 7 nucleotides matching TRBD2. The germline CDR1 and CDR2 sequences are LGHDT and YNNKEL (reference sequence). The length of the CDR3 is 14 residues. The ends lost 1 base at V and 5 bases at J; junction bases unmatched: 4.

This clonotype was recorded at least ten times. The chain employs TRBV25-1 and TRBJ1-2, with D unresolved. The CDR3 runs 13 residues. The germline V and J ends were trimmed by 4 bases and 5 bases, with 11 bases remaining between them. CDR1 is MGHDK and CDR2 is SYGVNS in the germline V gene. The CDR3 loop is CASSVGSLYGYTF. The CDR3 region has the DNA TGTGCCAGCAGTGTCGGCAGCTTATATGGCTACACCTTC.

The V call is TRBV12-3 or TRBV12-4, the J call TRBJ2-7; TRBD1 is a possible D gene (5 bases). V gave up 5 bases and J gave up 3 bases, with 11 bases separating them. The CDR3 covers 13 residues. This CDR3 is CASSPRQNYEQYF. CDR3 DNA sequence: TGTGCCAGCAGTCCCCGACAGAACTACGAGCAGTACTTC.

This clonotype was seen a few times. This chain links TRBV5-5 with TRBJ1-5, with unresolved D. Trimming removed 3 bases from V and 0 bases from J, with 7 bases in between. Germline V gene lookup returns CDR1 SGHKS and CDR2 YYEKEE (reference sequence). This CDR3 spans 14 amino acids. CDR3 protein: CASSSEYSNQPQHF. For the CDR3, the DNA is TGTGCCAGCAGCTCGGAATATAGCAATCAGCCCCAGCATTTT.

This clonotype was counted between two and nine times. The chain employs TRBV9 and TRBJ2-6, with a tentative D call TRBD1 (6 bases). CDR3 length: 15 amino acids. Germline V gene data show CDR1 as SGDLS and CDR2 as YYNGEE. V was cut by 1 base and J by 4 bases, with 9 bases left in between. The CDR3 protein is CASSVRGTGANVLTF. The CDR3, as DNA: TGTGCCAGCAGCGTAAGGGGGACCGGGGCCAACGTCCTGACTTTC.

This chain links TRBV7-9 with TRBJ2-5; either TRBD1 or TRBD2 may fit D (5 bases each). The CDR3 totals 16 residues. Trimming took 1 base from V and 4 from J, leaving 16 bases between them. Per the germline V gene, CDR1 is SEHNR and CDR2 is FQNEAQ (reference sequence). CDR3 amino acids: CASSLESGIGGETQYF. The DNA for the CDR3 is TGTGCCAGCAGCTTAGAGTCGGGGATTGGGGGAGAGACCCAGTACTTC.

Ten or more counts support this clonotype. V gene TRBV5-1 combines with J gene TRBJ2-1; 10 bases line up with TRBD2. Germline CDR1 SGHRS, CDR2 YFSETQ. This CDR3 spans 15 amino acids. Trimming removed 0 bases from V and 5 bases from J; junction bases left unmatched: 2. The DNA for the CDR3 is TGCGCCAGCAGCTTGGATCTAGCGGGGGACAATGAGCAGTTCTTC. Its translation: CASSLDLAGDNEQFF. The variable domain in full, completed from reference TRBV5-1 and TRBJ2-1, reads KAGVTQTPRYLIKTRGQQVTLSCSPISGHRSVSWYQQTPGQGLQFLFEYFSETQRNKGNFPGRFSGRQFSNSRSEMNVSTLELGDSALYLCASSLDLAGDNEQFFGPGTRLTVL.

This clonotype was seen only a few times. The chain joins TRBV20-1 to TRBJ2-1; 7 nucleotides align to TRBD2. CDR1 and CDR2 (germline): DFQATT, SNEGSKA (reference sequence). This CDR3 is built from 16 residues. J lost 0 bases, V lost 0 bases, and 5 bases had no gene match. The CDR3 nucleotides are TGCAGTGCTAGAGATGCTAGCGGAAGCTCCTACAATGAGCAGTTCTTC. Encoded protein: CSARDASGSSYNEQFF.

The chain uses TRBV6-2 or TRBV6-3 and TRBJ2-6, with D possibly TRBD1 on 6 matching bases. This CDR3 is 18 amino acids long. The germline V gene has CDR1 MNHEY and CDR2 SVGEGT. Trimming took off 0 bases at V and 0 bases at J, with 12 bases between the two ends. The CDR3 nucleotides are TGTGCCAGCAGTTACTCGTCGGGACAAATCTCTGGGGCCAACGTCCTGACTTTC. The encoded protein is CASSYSSGQISGANVLTF.

In this sample, this clonotype turned up many times. V usage is TRBV5-1 and J usage is TRBJ2-5; 8 nucleotides match TRBD1. The CDR3 spans 14 residues. CDR1 and CDR2 from the germline V gene are SGHRS and YFSETQ. The V and J ends lost 2 bases and 5 bases, in that order; junction bases with no gene match: 5. The CDR3 protein is CASSFGQGGETQYF. The CDR3 DNA sequence: TGCGCCAGCAGCTTCGGACAGGGTGGGGAGACCCAGTACTTC.

This clonotype was seen more than once but under ten times. Here the CDR3 DNA reads TGTGCCAGCAGCCAAGGACTAGCGGGATATGATGAGCAGTTCTTC. Translating gives CASSQGLAGYDEQFF. The genes are TRBV14 and TRBJ2-1, with 11 bases lining up with TRBD2. CDR1 SGHDN and CDR2 FVKESK come from the germline V gene. CDR3 size: 15 residues. The ends lost 1 base at V and 8 bases at J; junction bases unmatched: 4.

This clonotype has more than one count but fewer than ten. An end of the junction differs from the germline gene, which may be a read error. The rearrangement uses TRBV7-7 and TRBJ2-5, with D perhaps being TRBD1 or TRBD2 (6 bases each). The CDR3 totals 14 residues. Germline CDR1 and CDR2: SSHAT and FNYEAQ (reference sequence). The CDR3 reads CASSLVGGPGTQYF. The CDR3 region has the DNA TGTGCTAGCAGCTTAGTGGGGGGCCCAGGGACCCAGTACTTC.

This clonotype was seen ten or more times. The rearrangement joins TRBV20-1 to TRBJ2-3, with D maybe TRBD1 (5 bases). Deletions cut 3 bases from V and 4 bases from J, with 14 bases between. CDR1 is DFQATT and CDR2 is SNEGSKA in the germline V gene (reference sequence). CDR3 length equals 14 residues. The CDR3 loop reads CSASRGKGSDTQYF. In DNA, the CDR3 is TGCAGTGCTAGTCGTGGGAAGGGGTCAGATACGCAGTATTTT.

A few counts support this clonotype. As DNA, the CDR3 is TGCGCCAGCCAAAATACTACGAACACCGGGGAGCTGTTTTTT. Protein: CASQNTTNTGELFF. The chain joins TRBV5-1 to TRBJ2-2, with D unresolved. Deletions cut 7 bases from V and 0 bases from J, with 10 bases between. The V gene's germline CDR1 is SGHRS and CDR2 YFSETQ. The CDR3 has 14 residues. Together with reference TRBV5-1 and TRBJ2-2, the CDR3 gives the full variable domain: KAGVTQTPRYLIKTRGQQVTLSCSPISGHRSVSWYQQTPGQGLQFLFEYFSETQRNKGNFPGRFSGRQFSNSRSEMNVSTLELGDSALYLCASQNTTNTGELFFGEGSRLTVL.

This clonotype was observed at least ten times. The chain combines TRBV18 with TRBJ2-2; TRBD1 might be the D (6 bases). Trimming left V 6 bases short and J 2 bases short, with 13 bases between. This CDR3 has 15 residues. CDR1 is KGHSH and CDR2 is LQKENI in the germline V gene. The CDR3 DNA follows: TGTGCCAGCTCCACCGGACAGACAAACACCGGGGAGCTGTTTTTT. Translation: CASSTGQTNTGELFF. Supplemented by reference TRBV18 and TRBJ2-2, the full variable domain reads NAGVMQNPRHLVRRRGQEARLRCSPMKGHSHVYWYRQLPEEGLKFMVYLQKENIIDESGMPKERFSAEFPKEGPSILRIQQVVRGDSAAYFCASSTGQTNTGELFFGEGSRLTVL.

This clonotype was counted between two and nine times. The rearrangement uses TRBV4-2 and TRBJ2-5; D not certain. The V gene's germline CDR1 is LGHNA and CDR2 YNFKEQ. CDR3 length: 17 residues. V lost 3 bases and J lost 1, with 18 bases in between. CDR3: CASSQYVLGARQETQYF. The CDR3 DNA reads TGTGCCAGCAGCCAGTACGTCCTAGGTGCCCGCCAAGAGACCCAGTACTTC.

This clonotype was seen a few times. J is TRBJ2-2 and V is TRBV30, with D hard to call. Germline V gene data show CDR1 as GTSNPN and CDR2 as SVGIG (reference sequence). Trimming took off 4 bases at V and 2 bases at J, with 20 bases between the two ends. The CDR3 spans 17 residues. Written as DNA, the CDR3 is TGTGCCTGGACCAAAACCCCGGACCAGAACAACACCGGGGAGCTGTTTTTT. This gives the protein CAWTKTPDQNNTGELFF.

The chain is built from TRBV7-6 and TRBJ2-3, with 7 positions matching TRBD2. Germline loops: CDR1 SGHVS, CDR2 FNYEAQ. Germline trimming cut 5 bases from V and 1 base from J; bases unmatched to any gene: 3. This CDR3 is built from 14 residues. The CDR3 nucleotides read TGTGCCAGCAGCGCAAGCGGGGGCACAGATACGCAGTATTTT. Translating it yields CASSASGGTDTQYF.

This clonotype has a handful of counts. V and J are TRBV7-6 and TRBJ2-3; possible D gene TRBD2, 6 bases. Germline-derived CDR1 and CDR2 are SGHVS and FNYEAQ. The CDR3 covers 14 residues. The V end was cut by 1 base, the J end by 5 bases, with 10 bases between. CDR3 residues: CASSLGRDGDTQYF. The DNA of the CDR3 is TGTGCCAGCAGCTTAGGGCGGGACGGAGATACGCAGTATTTT.

The V gene is TRBV25-1, the J gene TRBJ2-3; tentatively, D is TRBD2 (5 bases). The CDR3 covers 14 residues. The germline V gene has CDR1 MGHDK and CDR2 SYGVNS. V was clipped by 6 bases and J by 6 bases, with 16 bases between them. DNA for the CDR3: TGTGCCAGCAGCCTATCGGGGTCTTGGGATACGCAGTATTTT. This translates into CASSLSGSWDTQYF.

The gene calls are TRBV20-1 and TRBJ2-5, with D uncertain. This CDR3 comprises 13 residues. Germline loops: CDR1 DFQATT, CDR2 SNEGSKA (reference sequence). Trimming stripped 0 bases from V and 2 bases from J, with 7 bases between. Written as DNA, the CDR3 is TGCAGTGCTAGAGACAGTATACAAGAGACCCAGTACTTC. Protein sequence: CSARDSIQETQYF.

This clonotype was detected a few times. The chain carries TRBV29-1 and TRBJ1-4, with a weak D call TRBD1 (5 bases). CDR3 size: 13 residues. Deletions cut 4 bases from V and 6 bases from J, with 12 bases between. Germline V CDR1 and CDR2: SQVTM, ANQGSEA. DNA for the CDR3: TGCAGCGTTGTCCAGGGAGGGGATGAAAAACTGTTTTTT. Its protein is CSVVQGGDEKLFF.

This clonotype was found many times. The rearrangement joins TRBV3-1 to TRBJ2-2; TRBD2 matches at 8 bases. CDR1 LGHDT and CDR2 YNNKEL come from the germline V gene (reference sequence). V shed 4 bases and J 1 base; nucleotides not matched to a gene: 2. This CDR3 region has 15 residues. This CDR3 is CASSPSGQNTGELFF. Written as DNA, the CDR3 is TGTGCCAGCAGCCCTAGCGGGCAGAACACCGGGGAGCTGTTTTTT.

This clonotype has a handful of counts. The CDR3 DNA reads TGTGCCAGCAGTTACTCGAAATCACCTAGCGGGAAATCCTACGAGCAGTACTTC. It translates to CASSYSKSPSGKSYEQYF. This chain joins TRBV6-6 and TRBJ2-7; 9 nucleotides line up with TRBD2. Germline V gives CDR1 MNHNY, CDR2 SVGAGI (reference sequence). This CDR3 has 18 amino acids. The V and J ends lost 0 bases and 1 base, in that order; junction bases with no gene match: 10.